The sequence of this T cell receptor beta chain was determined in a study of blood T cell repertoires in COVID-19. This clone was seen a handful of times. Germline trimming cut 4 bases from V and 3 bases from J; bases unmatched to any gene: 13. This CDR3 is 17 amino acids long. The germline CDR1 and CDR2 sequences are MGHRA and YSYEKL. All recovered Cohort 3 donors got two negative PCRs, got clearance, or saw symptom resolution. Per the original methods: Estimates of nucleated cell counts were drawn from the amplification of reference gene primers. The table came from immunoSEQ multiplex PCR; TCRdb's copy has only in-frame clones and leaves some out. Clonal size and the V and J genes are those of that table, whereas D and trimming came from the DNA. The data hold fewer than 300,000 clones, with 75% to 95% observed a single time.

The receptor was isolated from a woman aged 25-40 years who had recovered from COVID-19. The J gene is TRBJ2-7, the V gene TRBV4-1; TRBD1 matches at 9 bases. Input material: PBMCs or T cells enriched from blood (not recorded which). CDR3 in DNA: TGCGCCAGCAGCCCTCTTCGAACGGACAGGGGAGGCTACGAGCAGTACTTC. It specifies CASSPLRTDRGGYEQYF.